This TCR beta chain was sequenced for a study of shared clonotypes between healthy human individuals. Using immunoSEQ multiplex PCR, the repertoire was profiled, and TCRdb retains in-frame clones only, with some absent. The table shows about half a million clones, with around 73% occurring only once. CDR1 LNHDA and CDR2 SQIVND come from the germline V gene (reference sequence). The CDR3 is 18 residues long. The trim removed 0 bases at V and 4 bases at J, leaving 9 bases unmatched. About this clone itself: As yet, its antigen is unknown.

The study's findings and limits: Genetic and exposure-history diversity was limited by the few donors.

The genes are TRBV19 and TRBJ2-1, with 10 bases matching TRBD2. This sequence originates from a woman aged 40 to 49 in good health. Some clones in this sample may be carry-over from other donors' samples. Sequencing used PBMCs. The CDR3 DNA is TGTGCCAGTAGTATAGATGGAATAGCGGGAGGCACATACAATGAGCAGTTCTTC. This translates into CASSIDGIAGGTYNEQFF.